The 7 T cell receptor beta chains below come from one sample, sequenced in a study of cytomegalovirus exposure and HLA in healthy donors. Primers: 60 Vbeta forward and 13 Jbeta reverse. The table came from immunoSEQ multiplex PCR; TCRdb's copy has only in-frame clones and leaves some out. Of about 190,000 clones listed, under 85% are singletons. Sequencing was done on a sample of PBMCs. These receptors came from a woman aged 18-29 years in good health and CMV-seronegative.

V gene TRBV18 combines with J gene TRBJ2-7; possible D gene TRBD1, 6 bases. The CDR3 has 12 residues. V shed 2 bases and J shed 6 bases, with 8 bases lying between them. Germline CDR1 is KGHSH and CDR2 is LQKENI. CDR3 protein: CASSPETGEQYF. The CDR3 coding sequence is TGTGCCAGCTCACCAGAGACAGGCGAGCAGTACTTC.

This chain connects TRBV28 to TRBJ1-1, with D hard to call. Per germline, CDR1 MDHEN and CDR2 SYDVKM. V lost 8 bases to trimming and J lost 1 base, with 11 bases between them. There are 13 residues in the CDR3. CDR3: CASEGEGNTEAFF. The CDR3 bases are TGTGCCAGCGAAGGAGAGGGGAACACTGAAGCTTTCTTT.

This chain uses TRBV5-5 with TRBJ1-1, with a weak D call TRBD1 (5 bases). CDR3 size: 14 residues. CDR1 SGHKS and CDR2 YYEKEE come from the germline V gene (reference sequence). Trimming shortened V by 2 bases and J by 4 bases, and 12 bases separated the two germline ends. DNA for the CDR3: TGTGCCAGCAGCTTTGACAGCTGGAGCACTGAAGCTTTCTTT. Protein: CASSFDSWSTEAFF.

The genes are TRBV11-2 and TRBJ2-3; unclear D gene. V was shortened by 1 base and J by 5 bases, with 10 bases between the two germline ends. This CDR3 comprises 14 residues. Germline V lookup: CDR1 SGHAT, CDR2 FQNNGV. The CDR3: CASSLGRYQDTQYF. As DNA, the CDR3 is TGTGCCAGCAGCTTAGGGCGGTACCAAGATACGCAGTATTTT.

The rearrangement joins TRBV11-1 to TRBJ1-6; a weak D match, TRBD1 (6 bases). This CDR3 region has 14 residues. V lost 2 bases, J lost 9 bases, and 11 bases lay in between. Germline CDR1 SGHAT, CDR2 FQDESV (reference sequence). The CDR3 region has the DNA TGTGCCAGCAGCTTATTCAGGGGTCGTTCACCCCTCCACTTT. This encodes CASSLFRGRSPLHF.

V usage is TRBV6-1 and J usage is TRBJ2-5; 9 bases map to TRBD2. Germline V gene data show CDR1 as MNHNS and CDR2 as SASEGT. This CDR3 is built from 14 residues. The V and J ends lost 7 bases and 4 bases, in that order; junction bases with no gene match: 7. The CDR3 sequence: CASKLGLAGETQYF. CDR3 bases: TGTGCCAGCAAATTGGGACTAGCTGGAGAGACCCAGTACTTC.

The chain carries TRBV9 and TRBJ1-2, with 8 bases identical to TRBD1. The CDR3 length is 12 residues. Per germline, CDR1 SGDLS and CDR2 YYNGEE. J lost 8 bases, V lost 3 bases, and 3 bases had no gene match. Here the CDR3 DNA reads TGTGCCAGCAGCGGACAGGGGCCCGGCTACACCTTC. The encoded protein is CASSGQGPGYTF. The variable domain in full, with the rest retrieved from reference TRBV9 and TRBJ1-2, is DSGVTQTPKHLITATGQRVTLRCSPRSGDLSVYWYQQSLDQGLQFLIQYYNGEERAKGNILERFSAQQFPDLHSELNLSSLELGDSALYFCASSGQGPGYTFGSGTRLTVV.